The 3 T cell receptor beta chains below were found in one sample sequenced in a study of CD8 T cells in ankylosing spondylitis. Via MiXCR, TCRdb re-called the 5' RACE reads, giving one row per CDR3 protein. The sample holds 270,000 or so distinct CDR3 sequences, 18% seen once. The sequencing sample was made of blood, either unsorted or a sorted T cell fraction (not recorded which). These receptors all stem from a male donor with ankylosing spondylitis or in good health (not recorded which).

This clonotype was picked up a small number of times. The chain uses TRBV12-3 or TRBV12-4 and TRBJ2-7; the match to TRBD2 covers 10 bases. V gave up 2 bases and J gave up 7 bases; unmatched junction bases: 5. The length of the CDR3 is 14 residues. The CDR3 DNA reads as TGTGCCAGCAGTTTATACCCTAGCGGGGGTGAGCAGTACTTC. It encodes CASSLYPSGGEQYF.

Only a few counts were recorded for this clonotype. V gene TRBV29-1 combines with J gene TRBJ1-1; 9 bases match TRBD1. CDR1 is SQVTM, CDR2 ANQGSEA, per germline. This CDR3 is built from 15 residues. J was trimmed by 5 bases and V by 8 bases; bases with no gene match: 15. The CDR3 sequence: CSLRLGTGKGTEAFF. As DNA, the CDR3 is TGCAGCCTTCGTTTGGGGACAGGGAAGGGGACTGAAGCTTTCTTT.

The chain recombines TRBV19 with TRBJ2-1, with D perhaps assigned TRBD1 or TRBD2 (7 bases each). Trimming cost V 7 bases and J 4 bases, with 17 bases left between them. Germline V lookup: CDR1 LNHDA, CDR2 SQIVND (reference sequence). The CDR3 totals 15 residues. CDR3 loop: CASTTGREYYNEQFF. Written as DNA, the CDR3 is TGTGCCAGTACGACAGGGAGGGAGTATTACAATGAGCAGTTCTTC.